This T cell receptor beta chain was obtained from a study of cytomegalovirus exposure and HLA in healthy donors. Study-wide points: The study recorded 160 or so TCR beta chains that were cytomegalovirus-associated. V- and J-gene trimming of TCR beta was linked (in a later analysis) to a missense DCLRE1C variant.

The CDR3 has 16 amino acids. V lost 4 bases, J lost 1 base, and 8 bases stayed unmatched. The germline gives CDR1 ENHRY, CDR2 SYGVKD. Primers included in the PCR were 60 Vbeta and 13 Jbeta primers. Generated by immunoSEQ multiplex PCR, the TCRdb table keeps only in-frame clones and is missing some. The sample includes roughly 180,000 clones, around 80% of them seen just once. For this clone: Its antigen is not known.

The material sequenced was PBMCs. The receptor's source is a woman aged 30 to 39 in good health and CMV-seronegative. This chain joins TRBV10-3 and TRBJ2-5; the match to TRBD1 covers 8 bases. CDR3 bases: TGTGCCATCAGTGGGGGAAACAGGGGGTTCCAAGAGACCCAGTACTTC. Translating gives CAISGGNRGFQETQYF.